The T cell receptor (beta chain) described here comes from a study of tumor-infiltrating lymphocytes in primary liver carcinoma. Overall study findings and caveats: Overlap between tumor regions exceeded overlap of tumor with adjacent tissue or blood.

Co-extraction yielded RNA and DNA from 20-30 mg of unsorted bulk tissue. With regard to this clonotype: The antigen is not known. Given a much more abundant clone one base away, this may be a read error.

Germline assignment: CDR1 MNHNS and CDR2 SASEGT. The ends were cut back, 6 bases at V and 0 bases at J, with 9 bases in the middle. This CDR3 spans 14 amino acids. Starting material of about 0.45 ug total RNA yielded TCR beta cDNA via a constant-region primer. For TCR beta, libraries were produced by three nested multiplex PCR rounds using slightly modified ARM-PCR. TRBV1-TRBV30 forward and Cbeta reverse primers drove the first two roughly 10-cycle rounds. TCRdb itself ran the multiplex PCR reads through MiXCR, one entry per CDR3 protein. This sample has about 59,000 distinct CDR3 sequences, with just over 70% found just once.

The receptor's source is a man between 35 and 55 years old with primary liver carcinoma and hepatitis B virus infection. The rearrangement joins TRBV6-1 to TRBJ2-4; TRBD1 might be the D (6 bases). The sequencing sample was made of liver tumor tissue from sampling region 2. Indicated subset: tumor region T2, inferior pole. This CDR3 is CASRDSLAKNIQYF. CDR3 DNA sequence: TGTGCCAGCAGGGACAGTTTAGCCAAAAACATTCAGTACTTC.